The clone carrying this TCR beta chain was seen more than once but under ten times. Sequencing was performed with immunoSEQ multiplex PCR; in TCRdb, only in-frame clones are kept and a portion is missing. The sample consists of several thousand clones, around 33% of them appearing once. This CDR3 is 16 amino acids long. Germline CDR1 reads LGHNA; CDR2 reads YNFKEQ. The J segment lost 2 bases and the V segment lost 0 bases, leaving 3 bases of the junction unmatched. This sample is drawn from a study of graft-versus-host responses after intestinal transplantation. About the study: Each recipient received anti-thymocyte globulin induction, then tacrolimus and steroids for around three years.

This receptor was identified in a human patient who received an intestinal transplant. This material consisted of alloreactive CD4+ T cells from a mixed lymphocyte reaction culture, taken before intestinal transplant. Subset noted: CFSE-low proliferating T cells sorted from roughly 6-day pre-transplant mixed lymphocyte reaction (GvH or HvG direction). The V call is TRBV4-2, the J call TRBJ2-3, with 9 bases that match TRBD1. The CDR3 region is CASSQEGQGFTDTQYF. The CDR3 DNA reads TGTGCCAGCAGCCAAGAGGGACAGGGTTTCACAGATACGCAGTATTTT.